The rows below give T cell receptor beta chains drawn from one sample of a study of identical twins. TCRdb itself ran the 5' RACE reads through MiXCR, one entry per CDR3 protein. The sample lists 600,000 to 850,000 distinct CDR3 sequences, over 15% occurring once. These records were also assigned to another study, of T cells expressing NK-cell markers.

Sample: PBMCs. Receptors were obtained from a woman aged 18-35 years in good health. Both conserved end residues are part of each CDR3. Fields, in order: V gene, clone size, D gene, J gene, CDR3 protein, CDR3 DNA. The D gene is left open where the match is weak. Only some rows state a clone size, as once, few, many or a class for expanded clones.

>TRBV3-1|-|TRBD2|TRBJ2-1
CASSPFGLLAGVRREQFF
TGTGCCAGCAGCCCCTTCGGGCTGCTAGCGGGAGTGCGGAGGGAGCAGTTCTTC
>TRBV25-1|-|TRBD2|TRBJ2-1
CASISGSGGEQFF
TGTGCCAGCATTAGCGGGAGTGGAGGTGAGCAGTTCTTC
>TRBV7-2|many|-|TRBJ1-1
CASSRQAGSTEAFF
TGTGCCAGCAGCCGACAGGCAGGGAGCACTGAAGCTTTCTTT
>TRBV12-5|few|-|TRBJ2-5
CASGNRERETQYF
TGTGCTAGTGGGAACAGGGAGAGGGAGACCCAGTACTTC
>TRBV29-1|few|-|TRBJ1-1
CSVVGVNTEAFF
TGCAGCGTTGTAGGAGTGAACACTGAAGCTTTCTTT
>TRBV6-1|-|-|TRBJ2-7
CASSPLRGARMYF
TGTGCCAGCAGCCCCTTGAGAGGGGCGCGTATGTACTTC
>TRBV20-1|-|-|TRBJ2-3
CSAKPRQAAGAGDTQYF
TGCAGTGCTAAACCACGCCAAGCGGCGGGTGCTGGAGATACGCAGTATTTT
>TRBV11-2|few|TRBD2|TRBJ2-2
CASTGLAGGAGTGELFF
TGTGCCAGCACGGGACTAGCGGGAGGCGCGGGAACCGGGGAGCTGTTTTTT
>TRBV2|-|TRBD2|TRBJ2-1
CASSDPSGTYNEQFF
TGTGCCAGCAGTGATCCTAGCGGGACCTACAATGAGCAGTTCTTC
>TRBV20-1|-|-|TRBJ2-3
CSANSRQADTQYF
TGCAGTGCTAATAGCCGGCAGGCAGATACGCAGTATTTT
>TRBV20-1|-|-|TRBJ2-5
CSASQLFIEWAETQYF
TGCAGTGCTAGCCAACTCTTTATCGAGTGGGCGGAGACCCAGTACTTC
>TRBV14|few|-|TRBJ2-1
CASSQRGMIGANEQFF
TGTGCCAGCAGCCAACGGGGGATGATCGGGGCCAATGAGCAGTTCTTC
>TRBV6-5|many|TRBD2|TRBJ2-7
CASSYSGLATYEQYF
TGTGCCAGCAGTTACTCGGGACTAGCGACCTACGAGCAGTACTTC
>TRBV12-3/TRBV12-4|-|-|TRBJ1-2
CASSTQGGHYGYTF
TGTGCCAGCAGCACACAGGGCGGTCACTATGGCTACACCTTC